One sample yielded the 25 T cell receptor beta chains listed below, sequenced in a study of lymphopenia after photon versus proton radiotherapy. Assay: immunoSEQ multiplex PCR; the TCRdb copy retains only in-frame clones and omits some. The sample has about 35,000 clones; 80% to 95% are singletons. The sequencing used peripheral blood, collected from a patient treated with photon-based radiotherapy. The receptors shown here come from a man between 60 and 75 years old with cholangiocarcinoma.

A note on this clone: Germline and junction disagree at one end, which may indicate a read error. The chain uses TRBV7-9 and TRBJ2-6; 8 nucleotides agree with TRBD1. Germline V lookup: CDR1 SEHNR, CDR2 FQNEAQ (reference sequence). The CDR3 spans 19 residues. The CDR3 region is CASSSKPPGRGPGTNVLTF. CDR3 in DNA: TGTGCCAGCAGCTCTAAACCCCCTGGCAGGGGGCCTGGGACCAACGTCCTGACTTTC.

Only one count was recorded for this clone. The gene calls are TRBV7-9 and TRBJ1-1; TRBD1 is a possible D gene (6 bases). CDR3 length: 15 residues. Trimming left V 5 bases short and J 0 bases short, with 13 bases between. Germline lookup yields CDR1 SEHNR and CDR2 FQNEAQ (reference sequence). Here the CDR3 DNA reads TGTGCCAGCAGCCCACAGGGAACTATGAACACTGAAGCTTTCTTT. It codes for CASSPQGTMNTEAFF.

V and J are TRBV4-3 and TRBJ2-7; tentative D call: TRBD2 (7 bases). Germline V gene data show CDR1 as LGHNA and CDR2 as YSLEER. The CDR3 extends over 14 amino acids. The V and J ends lost 0 bases and 4 bases respectively, with 10 bases between them. The CDR3: CASSQERGGYEQYF. CDR3 DNA sequence: TGCGCCAGCAGCCAAGAAAGGGGGGGGTACGAGCAGTACTTC.

The chain recombines TRBV6-1 with TRBJ1-6; no firm D call. Germline CDR1 is MNHNS and CDR2 is SASEGT. The CDR3 runs to 14 residues. With 6 bases removed from V and 10 bases from J, the gap between germline ends came to 16 bases. The CDR3 spells CASRAGPGTSPLHF. CDR3 sequence (DNA): TGTGCCAGCAGAGCGGGCCCCGGAACCTCACCCCTCCACTTT.

The gene calls are TRBV6-6 and TRBJ1-4, with TRBD1 matching over 7 bases. The CDR3 runs 15 residues. CDR1 and CDR2 (germline): MNHNY, SVGAGI (reference sequence). Unmatched junction bases numbered 3, after V lost 5 bases and J lost 0 bases. The CDR3: CASSPGGATNEKLFF. Written as DNA, the CDR3 is TGTGCCAGCAGTCCAGGGGGTGCAACTAATGAAAAACTGTTTTTT.

The CDR3 loop is CASSLPTGILYEQYF. The CDR3 bases are TGTGCCAGCAGCTTACCAACAGGGATACTCTACGAGCAGTACTTC. This chain connects TRBV7-2 to TRBJ2-7; D is perhaps TRBD1 (6 bases). The germline V and J ends were trimmed by 2 bases and 3 bases, with 14 bases remaining between them. The CDR3 loop spans 15 amino acids. The germline CDR1 and CDR2 sequences are SGHTA and FQGNSA.

The chain combines TRBV7-2 with TRBJ2-2; either TRBD1 or TRBD2 may supply D (5 bases each). V was cut by 2 bases and J by 0 bases, with 13 bases left in between. This CDR3 contains 17 residues. Germline-derived CDR1 and CDR2 are SGHTA and FQGNSA. DNA for the CDR3: TGTGCCAGCAGCTTATATCCCTTGGGGGCGAACACCGGGGAGCTGTTTTTT. Its translation: CASSLYPLGANTGELFF.

The chain uses TRBV28 and TRBJ2-7; 9 bases line up with TRBD1. The CDR3 has 13 amino acids. In germline, CDR1 is MDHEN, CDR2 SYDVKM. J was trimmed by 1 base and V by 10 bases; bases with no gene match: 5. Here the CDR3 DNA reads TGTGCCACCCTGACAGGGGGGTCCTACGAGCAGTACTTC. Translation gives CATLTGGSYEQYF.

J is TRBJ1-1 and V is TRBV7-9; 7 nucleotides align to TRBD1. The CDR3 runs to 13 residues. The V segment lost 4 bases and the J segment 4 bases; nucleotides outside the gene matches: 3. Germline CDR1 is SEHNR and CDR2 is FQNEAQ (reference sequence). The DNA for the CDR3 is TGTGCCAGCAGCTGGGGACAGCGCACTGAAGCTTTCTTT. This sequence encodes CASSWGQRTEAFF.

J is TRBJ2-7 and V is TRBV4-2; tentative D call: TRBD2 (6 bases). Trimming cost V 0 bases and J 4 bases, with 22 bases left between them. Germline V gives CDR1 LGHNA, CDR2 YNFKEQ. The CDR3 totals 18 residues. The CDR3 DNA follows: TGTGCCAGCAGCCAAGATAGTCATAATTCGGGAGTTGGGTACGAGCAGTACTTC. Encoded protein: CASSQDSHNSGVGYEQYF.

The rearrangement joins TRBV5-6 to TRBJ2-1, with D perhaps matching TRBD1 or TRBD2 (6 bases each). The CDR3 consists of 15 residues. CDR1 and CDR2 from the germline V gene are SGHDT and YYEEEE. Trimming pared 0 bases from V and 5 bases from J, leaving 12 bases between. CDR3 sequence: CASSLGGGRNNEQFF. The CDR3 region has the DNA TGTGCCAGCAGCTTGGGAGGGGGGCGGAACAATGAGCAGTTCTTC.

This CDR3 is CATQGYSGNTIYF. Written as DNA, the CDR3 is TGTGCCACACAGGGGTACTCTGGAAACACCATATATTTT. The chain links TRBV28 to TRBJ1-3; 7 bases line up with TRBD1. The CDR3 totals 13 residues. The junction had 3 bases not matched to a gene; V was cut back by 10 bases and J by 0 bases. The germline CDR1 and CDR2 sequences are MDHEN and SYDVKM.

The chain has TRBV27 and TRBJ2-4, with 7 bases aligning to TRBD2. V shed 0 bases, J shed 4 bases, and the junction held 9 bases outside the gene matches. Germline V gives CDR1 MNHEY, CDR2 SMNVEV (reference sequence). This CDR3 has 17 amino acids. Here the CDR3 DNA reads TGTGCCAGCAGTTTATCGCGTGGGGCGGGGGAGAAAAACATTCAGTACTTC. Protein: CASSLSRGAGEKNIQYF.

V and J are TRBV5-4 and TRBJ2-7, with 9 bases lining up with TRBD2. The CDR3 consists of 14 residues. The V and J ends lost 4 bases and 12 bases, in that order; junction bases with no gene match: 14. The germline CDR1 and CDR2 sequences are SGHNT and YYREEE (reference sequence). This chain's CDR3 is CASSPEHSGSFMYF. The DNA for the CDR3 is TGTGCCAGCAGCCCGGAGCATAGCGGGAGTTTCATGTACTTC. The full variable domain, its missing parts supplied by reference TRBV5-4 and TRBJ2-7, is ETGVTQSPTHLIKTRGQQVTLRCSSQSGHNTVSWYQQALGQGPQFIFQYYREEENGRGNFPPRFSGLQFPNYSSELNVNALELDDSALYLCASSPEHSGSFMYFGPGTRLTVT.

Concerning this clone: Since a far larger clone is one base different, this is likely a read error. This chain joins TRBV5-6 and TRBJ2-3; 13 bases fit TRBD2. This CDR3 has 17 amino acids. CDR1 SGHDT and CDR2 YYEEEE come from the germline V gene. Trimming cost V 4 bases and J 3 bases; bases outside gene matches: 8. CDR3 coding DNA: TGTGCCAGCAGCAGGGGCGGGACTAGCGGGAATACAGATACGCAGTATTTT. Translated: CASSRGGTSGNTDTQYF.

The chain uses TRBV2 and TRBJ2-3; D ambiguous. Looked up from germline, CDR1 is SNHLY and CDR2 is FYNNEI. Trimming removed 5 bases at V and 4 bases at J, with 7 bases between. CDR3 length equals 12 residues. Here the CDR3 DNA reads TGTGCCAGCAGTCTTCCTCCAGATACGCAGTATTTT. This encodes CASSLPPDTQYF.

The chain carries TRBV23-1 and TRBJ2-2; 7 positions match TRBD1. TRBV23-1 is an ORF, with its function uncertain. This CDR3 has 18 residues. V lost 6 bases to trimming and J lost 2 bases; unmatched junction nucleotides: 15. In DNA form, the CDR3 reads TGCGCCAGCAGCCAAATGGTTGGAGGACAGGACAACACCGGGGAGCTGTTTTTT. Residues: CASSQMVGGQDNTGELFF.

The rearrangement uses TRBV28 and TRBJ2-3, with D tentatively TRBD2 (5 bases). Germline CDR1 MDHEN, CDR2 SYDVKM. Between the trimmed V and J ends, which lost 2 bases and 5 bases, there was a span of 14 bases. This CDR3 spans 15 amino acids. Here the CDR3 reads CASSLIRGSRDTQYF. Written as DNA, the CDR3 is TGTGCCAGCAGTTTAATTCGGGGTTCGAGAGATACGCAGTATTTT.

In its sample, this clone was seen once. The chain is built from TRBV28 and TRBJ2-7; 7 positions agree with TRBD2. The CDR3 totals 13 residues. V shed 7 bases, J shed 4 bases, and the junction held 7 bases outside the gene matches. Per germline, CDR1 MDHEN and CDR2 SYDVKM. The CDR3: CASNGAGSYEQYF. The CDR3 DNA reads TGTGCCAGCAACGGAGCGGGGAGTTACGAGCAGTACTTC.

This chain uses TRBV27 with TRBJ1-4, with D hard to call. CDR3 size: 15 residues. Germline V gives CDR1 MNHEY, CDR2 SMNVEV (reference sequence). V was cut by 5 bases and J by 0 bases, with 10 bases left in between. The CDR3 nucleotides read TGTGCCAGCAGTCTCTCAATTGCAACTAATGAAAAACTGTTTTTT. Translated, it gives CASSLSIATNEKLFF. The variable domain in full, completed from reference TRBV27 and TRBJ1-4, reads EAQVTQNPRYLITVTGKKLTVTCSQNMNHEYMSWYRQDPGLGLRQIYYSMNVEVTDKGDVPEGYKVSRKEKRNFPLILESPSPNQTSLYFCASSLSIATNEKLFFGSGTQLSVL.

This sequence joins TRBV6-1 and TRBJ2-3, with 11 bases aligning to TRBD2. Trimming cost V 8 bases and J 4 bases; bases outside gene matches: 8. Germline V gene data show CDR1 as MNHNS and CDR2 as SASEGT. CDR3 length: 15 amino acids. The CDR3 loop reads CASLRSGGASDTQYF. As DNA, the CDR3 is TGTGCCAGCTTGCGTAGCGGGGGGGCCTCAGATACGCAGTATTTT.

This clone was seen a single time. This chain joins TRBV4-1 and TRBJ1-2; D may be TRBD1 (5 bases). Trimming left V 2 bases short and J 2 bases short, with 15 bases between. Germline values: CDR1 MGHRA, CDR2 YSYEKL. The CDR3 totals 16 residues. The CDR3 protein is CASSQPGRRENYGYTF. The DNA for the CDR3 is TGCGCCAGCAGCCAACCGGGACGCCGGGAGAACTATGGCTACACCTTC.

This chain uses TRBV14 with TRBJ1-6; weak D call: TRBD1 (5 bases). V was clipped by 4 bases and J by 7 bases, with 5 bases between them. The length of the CDR3 is 12 residues. Germline lookup yields CDR1 SGHDN and CDR2 FVKESK. CDR3 sequence (DNA): TGTGCCAGCAGCCCAGGGAATTCACCCCTCCACTTT. Translation: CASSPGNSPLHF.

The CDR3, as DNA: TGTGCCAGCAGCCGATTAGGGGGACTATCTGGAAACACCATATATTTT. Residues: CASSRLGGLSGNTIYF. This sequence joins TRBV13 and TRBJ1-3; perhaps TRBD1 as D (6 bases). The CDR3 has 16 amino acids. CDR1 and CDR2 (germline): PRHDT, FYEKMQ (reference sequence). Trimming cost V 5 bases and J 1 base, with 15 bases left between them.

V gene TRBV19 combines with J gene TRBJ1-5, with D possibly being TRBD1 (6 bases). This CDR3 has 13 amino acids. Germline CDR1 reads LNHDA; CDR2 reads SQIVND (reference sequence). Trimming cost V 6 bases and J 4 bases, with 10 bases left between them. CDR3 in amino acids: CASSTGTNQPQHF. The CDR3 DNA follows: TGTGCCAGTAGCACAGGGACGAATCAGCCCCAGCATTTT.